This T cell receptor beta chain was documented in a study of blood T cell repertoires in COVID-19. Original analysis: Estimation of nucleated cell counts was performed using reference gene primer amplification. Only in-frame clones appear in the TCRdb table, and some are missing; sequencing was by immunoSEQ multiplex PCR. The V and J calls and clone size were taken over from that table, and D and trimming were inferred from the DNA. The sample includes about 300,000 clones, nearly 90% seen only once; the top ten take 2.5% to 3.5%. Germline V gene lookup returns CDR1 MGHRA and CDR2 YSYEKL. The CDR3 runs to 15 residues. Between the trimmed V and J ends, which lost 4 bases and 3 bases, there was a span of 14 bases.

This clonotype originated in a woman aged 45-59 years who had been exposed to COVID-19. The chain couples TRBV4-1 to TRBJ2-3, with a tentative D call TRBD2 (6 bases). Sequenced sample: PBMCs or T cells enriched from blood (not recorded which). CDR3 nucleotides: TGCGCCAGCAGCCCTAGCGCGGGGAAGACAGATACGCAGTATTTT. As protein: CASSPSAGKTDTQYF.